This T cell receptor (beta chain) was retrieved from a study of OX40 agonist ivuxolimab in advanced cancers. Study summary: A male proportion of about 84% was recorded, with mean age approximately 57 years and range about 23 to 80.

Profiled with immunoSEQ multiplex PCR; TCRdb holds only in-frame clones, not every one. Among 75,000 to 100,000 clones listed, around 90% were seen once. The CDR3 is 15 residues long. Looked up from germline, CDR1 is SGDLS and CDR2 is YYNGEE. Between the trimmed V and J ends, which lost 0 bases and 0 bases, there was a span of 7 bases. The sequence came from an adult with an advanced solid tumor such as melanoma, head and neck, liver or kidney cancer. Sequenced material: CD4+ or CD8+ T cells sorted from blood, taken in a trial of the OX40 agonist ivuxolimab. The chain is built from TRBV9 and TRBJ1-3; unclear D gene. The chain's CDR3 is CASSVAGSSGNTIYF. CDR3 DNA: TGTGCCAGCAGCGTAGCAGGTTCCTCTGGAAACACCATATATTTT.